This T cell receptor beta chain was found in a study of tumor and adjacent non-tumor tissue in lung cancer. The library came from three nested PCR rounds adapted from ARM-PCR protocols. Each CDR3 protein gets one entry after TCRdb re-called the multiplex PCR reads with MiXCR. The sample carries some 100,000 distinct CDR3 sequences, 50% to 70% recorded once. This sample's RNA came from whole unsorted tissue. The normal lung tissue was taken more than 3 cm from the tumor edge. Between August and November 2014, newly diagnosed, chemotherapy-naive lung cancer patients underwent thoracic surgery in China. Germline V lookup: CDR1 DFQATT, CDR2 SNEGSKA (reference sequence). The CDR3 totals 14 residues. V was trimmed by 7 bases and J by 1 base, leaving 15 bases between them.

The clonotype was recovered from a man aged 30 to 39 with non-small cell lung cancer. Sequenced: distant non-tumor lung tissue. This sequence joins TRBV20-1 and TRBJ2-3; D is unclear. The CDR3 is CSDPSATGTDTQYF. Here the CDR3 DNA reads TGCAGTGACCCCTCGGCGACTGGCACAGATACGCAGTATTTT.